This T cell receptor beta chain comes out of a study of OX40 agonist ivuxolimab in advanced cancers. General study findings and limits: People who partly responded at 0.1-3.0 mg/kg had some of the least clonal expansion seen. There were, on average, more expanded clones in CD8+ T cells than in CD4+. Both blood CD4+ and CD8+ T cells showed clonal growth by week 6 at 0.1 to 3.0 mg/kg.

The germline V gene has CDR1 LGHNA and CDR2 YNFKEQ. CDR3 length: 16 residues. Trimming shortened V by 0 bases and J by 0 bases, and 12 bases separated the two germline ends. The table lists this clone with a few counts. Antigen: not known. Repertoires were generated with immunoSEQ multiplex PCR, while TCRdb's copy carries only in-frame clones and drops some. The data contain some 54,000 clones, about 88% of them singletons. The sequences come from CD4+ or CD8+ T cells sorted from blood, collected in a trial of the OX40 agonist ivuxolimab. This sequence joins TRBV4-2 and TRBJ2-7; D may be TRBD1 (6 bases). The receptor's source is an adult with an advanced solid tumor such as melanoma, head and neck, liver or kidney cancer. The CDR3 sequence is CASSQDPGTSSYEQYF. CDR3 sequence (DNA): TGTGCCAGCAGCCAAGACCCCGGGACAAGCTCCTACGAGCAGTACTTC.